The 12 T cell receptor delta chains below were found in one sample sequenced in a study of gamma-delta T cells after stem cell transplantation. TCRdb re-processed the RT-PCR reads via CATT. The sample shows 1,100 or so delta-chain clones, around 17% of them seen only once. The sequencing sample was made of gamma-delta T cells. The receptors originated from a human donor. It is not recorded whose cells these are; they may come from a transplant donor.

Of note for this clone: This DNA's translation differs at residue 17 from TCRdb's protein, which comes from a much larger clone; a read error is likely, and the protein shown is translated from the DNA. The rearrangement links TRDV2 to TRDJ1; 11 bases are a match to TRDD3. The CDR3 loop spans 20 amino acids. Germline V gene data show CDR1 as GEAIGNYY and CDR2 as EKD. The CDR3 DNA is TGTGCCTGTGACTTGATGTCGGCGGGGCTGGGGGATACATCCACCGATACACTCATCTTT. Protein sequence: CACDLMSAGLGDTSTDTLIF.

This clone was seen a few times. A far more abundant clone sits one base away, making this likely a read error. Other DNA sequences within the sample encode an identical CDR3. This chain's CDR3 is CACDSVLGDTLIQHTDKLIF. CDR3 nucleotide sequence: TGTGCCTGCGACAGCGTACTGGGGGATACGCTGATTCAACACACCGATAAACTCATCTTT. This sequence joins TRDV2 and TRDJ1; TRDD3 matches at 13 bases. This CDR3 region has 20 residues. Looked up from germline, CDR1 is GEAIGNYY and CDR2 is EKD.

By share, this clone counts as medium-sized. The rearrangement uses TRDV2 and TRDJ3; 11 bases are a match to TRDD3. The CDR3 is made up of 21 amino acids. The trim removed 1 base at V and 1 base at J, leaving 11 bases unmatched. Looked up from germline, CDR1 is GEAIGNYY and CDR2 is EKD. The CDR3 region has the DNA TGTGCCTGTGACACTCTTAGGATGGGGGATACGAGATCCTGGGACACCCGACAGATGTTTTTC. This translates into CACDTLRMGDTRSWDTRQMFF.

Turning to this clone: The mismatch at residue 3 between this DNA's translation and the TCRdb protein of a much larger clone likely reflects a read error; the protein shown is translated from the DNA. V and J are TRDV2 and TRDJ1; D is perhaps TRDD1 or TRDD3 (5 bases each). Germline V gene lookup returns CDR1 GEAIGNYY and CDR2 EKD. The CDR3 loop spans 14 amino acids. The CDR3 region is CAYDQILDADKLIF. CDR3 DNA: TGTGCCTATGACCAAATACTGGACGCCGATAAACTCATCTTT.

The table lists this clone with a few counts. TCRdb pairs this DNA with a much larger clone's protein that differs at residue 10, likely a read error; the protein shown was translated from the DNA. The DNA for the CDR3 is TGTGCCTGTGACACCGTAGGGAACGGCTATAAACTCATCTTT. The encoded protein is CACDTVGNGYKLIF. The gene calls are TRDV2 and TRDJ1; D gene uncertain. The CDR3 length is 14 residues. V lost 0 bases and J 6 bases, leaving 13 bases between the germline ends. The V gene's germline CDR1 is GEAIGNYY and CDR2 EKD.

This clone was seen just once. TCRdb records a much larger clone's protein for this DNA, with a difference at residue 11 that likely arises from a read error; the protein given is the translation of the DNA. The chain recombines TRDV2 with TRDJ1; no firm D call. This CDR3 is built from 15 residues. The germline gives CDR1 GEAIGNYY, CDR2 EKD. Between the trimmed V and J ends, which lost 0 bases and 11 bases, there was a span of 21 bases. The CDR3 DNA sequence: TGTGCCTGTGACACCGTAGGATCAGTACTGCAACCCCTCATCTTT. This encodes CACDTVGSVLQPLIF.

This clone has more than one count but fewer than ten. One base separates it from a far larger clone, so it is likely a read error. Within the sample, other DNA sequences also encode this same CDR3. CDR3 loop: CACDPLGGDTPSKLIF. The CDR3 coding sequence is TGTGCCTGTGACCCCCTCGGAGGTGATACGCCGAGTAAACTCATCTTT. The chain uses TRDV2 and TRDJ1; D possibly corresponds to TRDD3 (6 bases). Germline V gene sequence: CDR1 GEAIGNYY, CDR2 EKD. This CDR3 has 16 amino acids. V lost 3 bases, J lost 7 bases, and 23 bases lay in between.

This clone was detected only a few times. TCRdb attributes to this sequence the protein of a much larger clone, which differs from the DNA translation at residue 6; a read error is likely, and the protein displayed is translated from the DNA. This rearrangement joins TRDV2 to TRDJ1; D is unclear. Trimming pared 3 bases from V and 8 bases from J, leaving 18 bases between. Germline V gene data show CDR1 as GEAIGNYY and CDR2 as EKD. The CDR3 is 14 amino acids. CDR3 amino acids: CACDLPASAGKLIF. CDR3 DNA: TGTGCCTGTGACCTCCCGGCTTCAGCGGGGAAACTCATCTTT.

This clone has just a few counts. A far larger clone is one nucleotide away, so this likely arose from a read error. Other DNA sequences in the same sample also yield this CDR3. The rearrangement joins TRDV2 to TRDJ1; D call uncertain. The germline V and J ends were trimmed by 7 bases and 8 bases, with 22 bases remaining between them. This CDR3 is built from 14 residues. The germline gives CDR1 GEAIGNYY, CDR2 EKD. This CDR3 is CACDLLASAGKLIF. In DNA form, the CDR3 reads TGTGCCTGCGACCTCCTGGCTTCAGCGGGGAAACTCATCTTT.

Only a few counts were recorded for this clone. A read error likely explains this, since a far larger clone differs by one base. The same CDR3 can be traced to other DNA sequences in this sample. The rearrangement joins TRDV2 to TRDJ1; 7 bases align to TRDD3. In germline, CDR1 is GEAIGNYY, CDR2 EKD. This CDR3 spans 15 amino acids. The DNA for the CDR3 is TGTGCATGTGACACCCTGGATGGGGGACAAGATAAACTCATCTTT. This gives the protein CACDTLDGGQDKLIF.

This clone has just a few counts. This DNA's translation and the protein TCRdb lists, from a much larger clone, do not match at residue 16, likely due to a read error; the protein shown is translated from the DNA. The chain has TRDV2 and TRDJ1; 10 nucleotides agree with TRDD3. Germline lookup yields CDR1 GEAIGNYY and CDR2 EKD. The CDR3 is 19 residues long. Here the CDR3 DNA reads TGTGCCTGTGACGACATGTCTACTGGGGGATTGGCCCGCACCGATACACTCATCTTT. It specifies CACDDMSTGGLARTDTLIF.

This clone was detected only a few times. TCRdb shows a much larger clone's protein in place of this DNA's translation, and the two differ at residue 7, likely through a read error; the protein shown is translated from the DNA. The chain carries TRDV2 and TRDJ1; 11 positions match TRDD3. The CDR3 runs 20 residues. V shed 3 bases, J shed 1 base, and the junction held 18 bases outside the gene matches. Germline CDR1 reads GEAIGNYY; CDR2 reads EKD. The CDR3, as DNA: TGTGCCTGTGACTTGATGGCGGCGGGGCTGGGGGATACATCCACCGATAAACTCATCTTT. Encoded protein: CACDLMAAGLGDTSTDKLIF.